A single sample gave rise to the 10 T cell receptor beta chains below, sequenced in a study of shared clonotypes between healthy human individuals. Cells designated naive CD8 were CD45RO-negative and were positively selected for CCR7, with terminally differentiated effector memory CD45RA+ cells excluded. Repertoires were generated with immunoSEQ multiplex PCR, while TCRdb's copy carries only in-frame clones and drops some. In the table there are some 2,100,000 clones, 90% to 95% of which are singletons. Sample: naive CD8+ T cells from PBMCs. The receptors were sampled from a man between 18 and 29 years old in good health. Some clones in this sample may be carry-over from other donors' samples.

V and J are TRBV7-8 and TRBJ2-7; 7 nucleotides align to TRBD2. From germline, CDR1 is SGHVS and CDR2 FQNEAQ. The J segment lost 0 bases and the V segment lost 8 bases, leaving 7 bases of the junction unmatched. This CDR3 is built from 14 residues. The CDR3 DNA reads as TGTGCCAGCGGTAGCGGGTTAAGCTCCTACGAGCAGTACTTC. Amino acids: CASGSGLSSYEQYF. Drawing the rest from reference TRBV7-8 and TRBJ2-7, the complete variable domain is GAGVSQSPRYKVAKRGQDVALRCDPISGHVSLFWYQQALGQGPEFLTYFQNEAQLDKSGLPSDRFFAERPEGSVSTLKIQRTQQEDSAVYLCASGSGLSSYEQYFGPGTRLTVT.

The chain links TRBV7-8 to TRBJ2-4; D is perhaps TRBD1 (6 bases). The CDR3 totals 13 residues. The V gene's germline CDR1 is SGHVS and CDR2 FQNEAQ. V was pared by 1 base and J by 6 bases, with 7 bases between. The CDR3 sequence is CASSLEGGNIQYF. For the CDR3, the DNA is TGTGCCAGCAGCTTAGAAGGGGGAAACATTCAGTACTTC.

The rearrangement uses TRBV27 and TRBJ2-1; no clear D. The CDR3 is 18 amino acids. From germline, CDR1 is MNHEY and CDR2 SMNVEV (reference sequence). Trimming left V 3 bases short and J 0 bases short, with 18 bases between. The CDR3 coding sequence is TGTGCCAGCAGTTTCTTGGTTGGCAGCTCTAGCTCCTACAATGAGCAGTTCTTC. Translating it yields CASSFLVGSSSSYNEQFF.

The V and J genes are TRBV29-1 and TRBJ2-7; D may correspond to TRBD1 or TRBD2 (5 bases each). Germline lookup yields CDR1 SQVTM and CDR2 ANQGSEA. V gave up 4 bases and J gave up 2 bases, with 12 bases separating them. The CDR3 has 13 residues. CDR3 sequence reads: CSVVSGATYEQYF. Written as DNA, the CDR3 is TGCAGCGTTGTATCCGGGGCCACCTACGAGCAGTACTTC.

The rearrangement links TRBV6-1 to TRBJ2-7; 7 bases agree with TRBD1. With 0 bases clipped from V and 2 bases from J, the junction kept 4 bases outside the gene matches. The germline V gene has CDR1 MNHNS and CDR2 SASEGT. The CDR3 length is 15 residues. The CDR3 loop is CASSEARQGTYEQYF. CDR3 DNA sequence: TGTGCCAGCAGTGAAGCGCGACAGGGTACCTACGAGCAGTACTTC.

The chain links TRBV28 to TRBJ1-3; D is unresolved. Germline CDR1 is MDHEN and CDR2 is SYDVKM. Trimming pared 6 bases from V and 6 bases from J, leaving 21 bases between. The CDR3 length is 16 residues. The CDR3, as DNA: TGTGCCAGCAGACGGTTGGAGAGGTCTCTGGAAAACACCATATATTTT. Its protein is CASRRLERSLENTIYF.

The rearrangement uses TRBV5-4 and TRBJ1-2; D might be TRBD1 (5 bases). Trimming left V 7 bases short and J 0 bases short, with 16 bases between. This CDR3 region has 15 residues. Per the germline V gene, CDR1 is SGHNT and CDR2 is YYREEE (reference sequence). This CDR3 reads CASGPGGAANYGYTF. The CDR3 DNA reads as TGTGCCAGCGGCCCGGGAGGGGCAGCTAACTATGGCTACACCTTC. Full variable domain (rest looked up from reference TRBV5-4 and TRBJ1-2): ETGVTQSPTHLIKTRGQQVTLRCSSQSGHNTVSWYQQALGQGPQFIFQYYREEENGRGNFPPRFSGLQFPNYSSELNVNALELDDSALYLCASGPGGAANYGYTFGSGTRLTVV.

This chain joins TRBV11-2 and TRBJ2-2, with no clear D. CDR1 is SGHAT and CDR2 is FQNNGV in the germline V gene. CDR3 length: 14 residues. The V and J ends lost 3 bases and 1 base respectively, with 6 bases between them. CDR3 nucleotides: TGTGCCAGCAGCTTCGCCCAGAACACCGGGGAGCTGTTTTTT. Translation: CASSFAQNTGELFF.

This clone was picked up one time. The rearrangement links TRBV5-1 to TRBJ1-5; a possible D gene is TRBD1 (5 bases). The CDR3 has 19 amino acids. CDR1 SGHRS and CDR2 YFSETQ come from the germline V gene. V gave up 4 bases and J gave up 7 bases, with 30 bases separating them. For the CDR3, the DNA is TGCGCCAGCAGCGACTATCTGCATGGGACGGCTCTGTTGTGGCAGCCCCAGCATTTT. Translating it yields CASSDYLHGTALLWQPQHF.

This clone was counted once. The chain is built from TRBV21-1 and TRBJ2-7; TRBD2 is the table's D call and was not checked against the DNA. TRBV21-1 is a known pseudogene. The CDR3 runs to 17 residues. The CDR3 DNA is TGTGCCAGCAGCTACAAGACGCAACGGGAGTTGAGCTACGAGCAGTACTTC. It codes for CASSYKTQRELSYEQYF.